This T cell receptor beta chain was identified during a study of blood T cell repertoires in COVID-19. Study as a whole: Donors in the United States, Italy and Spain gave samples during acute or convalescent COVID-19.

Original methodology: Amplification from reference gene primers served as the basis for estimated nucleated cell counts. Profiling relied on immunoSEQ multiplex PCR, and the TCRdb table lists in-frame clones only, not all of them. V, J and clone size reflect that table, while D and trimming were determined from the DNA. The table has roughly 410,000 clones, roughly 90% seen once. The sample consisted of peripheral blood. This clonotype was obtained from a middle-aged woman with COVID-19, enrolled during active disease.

Here the CDR3 DNA reads TGCGCCAGCAGCCAAGAGGTCACGGAGTTAGCAGATACGCAGTATTTT. Encoded protein: CASSQEVTELADTQYF. The chain couples TRBV4-3 to TRBJ2-3; D remains unclear. The CDR3 has 16 residues. Germline V lookup: CDR1 LGHNA, CDR2 YSLEER. V gave up 0 bases and J gave up 4 bases, with 14 bases separating them.